One sample yielded the 23 T cell receptor beta chains listed below, sequenced in a study of CD8+ T cells in alopecia areata. RNA extraction and reverse transcription yielded cDNA as sequencing template. Produced via immunoSEQ multiplex PCR; TCRdb's table is partial and in-frame only. The sample holds approximately 180,000 clones, roughly 60% seen once. The treatment is: oral pan-JAK inhibitor, 5-10 mg twice daily. This specimen consisted of CD4+ T cells sorted from blood, obtained between weeks 55 and 65, from a patient treated with tofacitinib. Receptor source: a human donor with alopecia areata.

The V and J genes are TRBV2 and TRBJ1-5; tentative D call: TRBD1 (5 bases). Between the trimmed V and J ends, which lost 6 bases and 7 bases, there was a span of 10 bases. The CDR3 runs 12 residues. Germline V gene lookup returns CDR1 SNHLY and CDR2 FYNNEI. The CDR3 region has the DNA TGTGCCAGCAGCGCGGGGGACCAGCCCCAGCATTTT. Translation gives CASSAGDQPQHF.

A few counts support this clone. The chain recombines TRBV29-1 with TRBJ2-5, with D perhaps TRBD1 (5 bases). The germline CDR1 and CDR2 sequences are SQVTM and ANQGSEA. V lost 4 bases to trimming and J lost 5 bases, with 11 bases between them. The CDR3 covers 12 residues. CDR3 DNA sequence: TGCAGCGTTGTAGGGGCGGAGGAGACCCAGTACTTC. This translates into CSVVGAEETQYF.

The gene calls are TRBV29-1 and TRBJ2-7; D might be TRBD1 (5 bases). The V end was cut by 4 bases, the J end by 6 bases, with 19 bases between. The CDR3 contains 14 residues. CDR1 is SQVTM, CDR2 ANQGSEA, per germline. In DNA, the CDR3 is TGCAGCGTTGTCCTGGTAGGCAGGGCCTCCGAGCAGTACTTC. It translates to CSVVLVGRASEQYF.

The chain combines TRBV18 with TRBJ2-7; D is tentatively TRBD1 or TRBD2 (6 bases each). The CDR3 extends over 15 amino acids. The germline V gene encodes CDR1 KGHSH and CDR2 LQKENI. V lost 5 bases and J 1 base, leaving 15 bases between the germline ends. The CDR3 region has the DNA TGTGCCAGCTCATATGGGGCGGGACATTCCTACGAGCAGTACTTC. Translated: CASSYGAGHSYEQYF.

The chain uses TRBV11-2 and TRBJ1-5; a weak D match, TRBD1 (5 bases). CDR1 and CDR2 from the germline V gene are SGHAT and FQNNGV. The CDR3 length is 13 residues. Trimming pared 5 bases from V and 5 bases from J, leaving 10 bases between. As DNA, the CDR3 is TGTGCCAGCAGCGTCACAGGCGATCAGCCCCAGCATTTT. Protein: CASSVTGDQPQHF.

This clone was detected once. This rearrangement joins TRBV5-6 to TRBJ1-6; 8 positions agree with TRBD1. The junction had 8 bases not matched to a gene; V was cut back by 4 bases and J by 14 bases. This CDR3 has 13 amino acids. Germline loops: CDR1 SGHDT, CDR2 YYEEEE. CDR3 coding DNA: TGTGCCAGCAGCGCCAACAGGGGGAAGGCCCTCCACTTT. Protein sequence: CASSANRGKALHF.

This clone turned up a few times. This rearrangement joins TRBV7-9 to TRBJ1-1, with D unclear. V dropped 3 bases and J dropped 5 bases, with 7 bases sitting between them. The CDR3 covers 12 residues. Per the germline V gene, CDR1 is SEHNR and CDR2 is FQNEAQ (reference sequence). CDR3 residues: CASSFIGTEAFF. The CDR3, as DNA: TGTGCCAGCAGCTTTATAGGTACTGAAGCTTTCTTT.

This chain connects TRBV9 to TRBJ2-3, with a possible D match to TRBD2 (5 bases). Trimming took 3 bases from V and 1 from J, leaving 18 bases between them. Germline V CDR1 and CDR2: SGDLS, YYNGEE. The length of the CDR3 is 17 residues. DNA for the CDR3: TGTGCCAGCAGCGAAAGACGTGGGCTAGCCCGCACAGATACGCAGTATTTT. It codes for CASSERRGLARTDTQYF.

This sequence joins TRBV7-9 and TRBJ2-7; tentatively, D is TRBD1 (6 bases). Trimming stripped 5 bases from V and 1 base from J, with 18 bases between. The germline gives CDR1 SEHNR, CDR2 FQNEAQ (reference sequence). CDR3 length: 16 residues. The CDR3 reads CASSRDTSEGSYEQYF. Written as DNA, the CDR3 is TGTGCCAGCAGCCGGGACACCTCCGAGGGATCCTACGAGCAGTACTTC. Drawing the rest from reference TRBV7-9 and TRBJ2-7, the complete variable domain is DTGVSQNPRHKITKRGQNVTFRCDPISEHNRLYWYRQTLGQGPEFLTYFQNEAQLEKSRLLSDRFSAERPKGSFSTLEIQRTEQGDSAMYLCASSRDTSEGSYEQYFGPGTRLTVT.

V and J are TRBV4-1 and TRBJ1-4; a weak D match, TRBD1 (5 bases). The V end lost 1 base, the J end lost 6 bases, and 15 bases lay between the germline ends. Germline assignment: CDR1 MGHRA and CDR2 YSYEKL. CDR3 length: 16 amino acids. CDR3 DNA: TGCGCCAGCAGCCAAGCGGGGAAGGGGAGGGATGAAAAACTGTTTTTT. Translating it yields CASSQAGKGRDEKLFF.

The V call is TRBV6-6, the J call TRBJ1-1; D is undetermined. V lost 2 bases and J lost 3, with 7 bases in between. Per the germline V gene, CDR1 is MNHNY and CDR2 is SVGAGI (reference sequence). The CDR3 extends over 13 amino acids. CDR3 sequence: CASSYNSYTEAFF. As DNA, the CDR3 is TGTGCCAGCAGTTACAACTCCTACACTGAAGCTTTCTTT.

This sequence joins TRBV28 and TRBJ1-1, with D unclear. The CDR3 contains 11 residues. V was shortened by 5 bases and J by 7 bases, with 8 bases between the two germline ends. The germline V gene encodes CDR1 MDHEN and CDR2 SYDVKM. CDR3 region: CASSIWGEAFF. The DNA of the CDR3 is TGTGCCAGCAGTATCTGGGGTGAAGCTTTCTTT.

The CDR3, as DNA: TGTGCCAGTAGTCGGTGGGACAGGGCTAATTCACCCCTCCACTTT. Protein product: CASSRWDRANSPLHF. The V gene is TRBV19, the J gene TRBJ1-6, with TRBD1 matching over 9 bases. The J segment lost 6 bases and the V segment lost 5 bases, leaving 5 bases of the junction unmatched. This CDR3 region has 15 residues. CDR1 is LNHDA and CDR2 is SQIVND in the germline V gene (reference sequence).

CDR3 in DNA: TGCGCCAGCAGCTTGGCACGGGAGCCCTACAATGAGCAGTTCTTC. Translation: CASSLAREPYNEQFF. The chain has TRBV5-1 and TRBJ2-1, with TRBD2 as a possible D gene (6 bases). In germline, CDR1 is SGHRS, CDR2 YFSETQ. CDR3 size: 15 residues. V was shortened by 0 bases and J by 2 bases, with 9 bases between the two germline ends.

This clone has ten or more counts. The chain couples TRBV7-2 to TRBJ2-1; 7 bases align to TRBD2. CDR1 and CDR2 (germline): SGHTA, FQGNSA. V dropped 3 bases and J dropped 10; count of bases not matched to a gene: 3. This CDR3 has 12 residues. The CDR3 loop reads CASSFGGTEQFF. The CDR3 bases are TGTGCCAGCAGCTTCGGGGGGACCGAGCAGTTCTTC.

This rearrangement joins TRBV7-2 to TRBJ2-2; TRBD1 matches at 8 bases. V lost 5 bases, J lost 9 bases, and 11 bases stayed unmatched. The CDR3 covers 15 residues. Germline V gene data show CDR1 as SGHTA and CDR2 as FQGNSA. CDR3 bases: TGTGCCAGCAGCACCAGACAGGGGCCGATATGGGAGCTGTTTTTT. Translation: CASSTRQGPIWELFF.

The rearrangement links TRBV2 to TRBJ2-1; possibly TRBD1 for D (7 bases). The germline V gene encodes CDR1 SNHLY and CDR2 FYNNEI. The CDR3 length is 15 residues. The germline V and J ends were trimmed by 6 bases and 7 bases, with 19 bases remaining between them. The CDR3 sequence is CASRGQGGHWNEQFF. DNA of the CDR3: TGTGCCAGCAGAGGGCAGGGGGGCCACTGGAATGAGCAGTTCTTC.

This rearrangement joins TRBV9 to TRBJ1-1; 10 nucleotides align to TRBD1. The CDR3 extends over 14 amino acids. The trim removed 4 bases at V and 11 bases at J, leaving 11 bases unmatched. In germline, CDR1 is SGDLS, CDR2 YYNGEE. The CDR3, as DNA: TGTGCCAGCAGCAAGAGCGGGACAGGGGTTCAGGCTTTCTTT. This translates into CASSKSGTGVQAFF.

The chain recombines TRBV2 with TRBJ2-1; TRBD1 agrees at 7 bases. V shed 6 bases, J shed 5 bases, and the junction held 7 bases outside the gene matches. The V gene's germline CDR1 is SNHLY and CDR2 FYNNEI. The CDR3 has 14 residues. The CDR3 nucleotides read TGTGCCAGCAGAGTGGGGACAGTAGACAATGAGCAGTTCTTC. Amino acids: CASRVGTVDNEQFF.

This sequence joins TRBV9 and TRBJ1-4; D gene unclear. Germline V gives CDR1 SGDLS, CDR2 YYNGEE. V lost 0 bases, J lost 0 bases, and 6 bases lay in between. The CDR3 is 15 amino acids. CDR3 amino acids: CASSVEASTNEKLFF. CDR3 nucleotide sequence: TGTGCCAGCAGCGTAGAGGCCTCAACTAATGAAAAACTGTTTTTT.

The chain employs TRBV20-1 and TRBJ2-3, with 9 bases that match TRBD1. Germline-derived CDR1 and CDR2 are DFQATT and SNEGSKA (reference sequence). J was trimmed by 14 bases and V by 0 bases; bases with no gene match: 3. This CDR3 is built from 11 residues. The CDR3 loop reads CSAREQGAVYF. The DNA of the CDR3 is TGCAGTGCTAGAGAACAGGGGGCCGTGTATTTT.

The J gene is TRBJ1-6, the V gene TRBV6-1; 8 nucleotides match TRBD1. With 6 bases clipped from V and 9 bases from J, the junction kept 7 bases outside the gene matches. The V gene's germline CDR1 is MNHNS and CDR2 SASEGT. The CDR3 extends over 14 amino acids. The CDR3 region is CASRGQGGSSPLHF. The CDR3 bases are TGTGCCAGCAGAGGACAGGGTGGATCTTCACCCCTCCACTTT.

The chain combines TRBV19 with TRBJ1-1; the D is unclear. V was trimmed by 8 bases and J by 3 bases, leaving 7 bases between them. The CDR3 totals 11 residues. The germline CDR1 and CDR2 sequences are LNHDA and SQIVND (reference sequence). In DNA, the CDR3 is TGTGCCAGTTCTCAGTACACTGAAGCTTTCTTT. This codes for CASSQYTEAFF.